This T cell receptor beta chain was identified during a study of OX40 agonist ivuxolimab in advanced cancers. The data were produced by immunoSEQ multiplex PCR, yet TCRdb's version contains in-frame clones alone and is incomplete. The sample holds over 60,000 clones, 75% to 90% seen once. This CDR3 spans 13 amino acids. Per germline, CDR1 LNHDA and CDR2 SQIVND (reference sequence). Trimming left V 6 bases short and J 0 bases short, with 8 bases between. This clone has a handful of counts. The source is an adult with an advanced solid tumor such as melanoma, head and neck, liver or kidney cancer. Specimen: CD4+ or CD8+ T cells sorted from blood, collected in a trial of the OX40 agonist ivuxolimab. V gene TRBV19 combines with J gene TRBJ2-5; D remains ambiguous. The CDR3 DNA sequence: TGTGCCAGTAGGTCGGCTAACCAAGAGACCCAGTACTTC. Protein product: CASRSANQETQYF.